The 26 T cell receptor beta chains below come from one sample, sequenced in a study of OX40 agonist ivuxolimab in advanced cancers. The method was immunoSEQ multiplex PCR; TCRdb's version includes in-frame clones alone and lacks a portion of them. This sample yields 85,000 to 100,000 clones, of which around 87% are seen a single time; about 4.7% belongs to the top ten. Here the sequenced sample was CD4+ or CD8+ T cells sorted from blood, taken in a trial of the OX40 agonist ivuxolimab. All receptors derive from an adult with an advanced solid tumor such as melanoma, head and neck, liver or kidney cancer.

The chain joins TRBV11-2 to TRBJ2-1; the match to TRBD2 covers 11 bases. Germline CDR1 reads SGHAT; CDR2 reads FQNNGV. The J segment lost 8 bases and the V segment lost 5 bases, leaving 14 bases of the junction unmatched. The CDR3 runs to 17 residues. The CDR3 coding sequence is TGTGCCAGCAGCGTCGGGACTAGCGGCCCCAGGGGCGATGAGCAGTTCTTC. It encodes CASSVGTSGPRGDEQFF.

The V and J genes are TRBV11-2 and TRBJ2-4; the D gene could be TRBD1 or TRBD2 (5 bases each). This CDR3 comprises 16 residues. The germline V and J ends were trimmed by 5 bases and 0 bases, with 14 bases remaining between them. CDR1 SGHAT and CDR2 FQNNGV come from the germline V gene. The CDR3 coding sequence is TGTGCCAGCAGCCCATGGACTGGGGGAGCCAAAAACATTCAGTACTTC. Its translation is CASSPWTGGAKNIQYF.

J is TRBJ2-7 and V is TRBV28; a possible D gene is TRBD2 (5 bases). The CDR3 loop spans 15 amino acids. Germline V gene data show CDR1 as MDHEN and CDR2 as SYDVKM. V gave up 7 bases and J gave up 1 base, with 17 bases separating them. The CDR3 region has the DNA TGTGCCAGCACCGACCGGGGTCGGAAGTCCTACGAGCAGTACTTC. This translates into CASTDRGRKSYEQYF.

This chain connects TRBV27 to TRBJ2-6, with 8 bases aligning to TRBD1. Per germline, CDR1 MNHEY and CDR2 SMNVEV (reference sequence). Trimming at V came to 4 bases and at J to 8 bases, leaving 19 bases not matched to a gene. The CDR3 extends over 19 amino acids. The CDR3 DNA sequence: TGTGCCAGCAGTTCAGAGGAAACCGGACAGGGTGGCTTACCCAACGTCCTGACTTTC. Translating it yields CASSSEETGQGGLPNVLTF.

V gene TRBV19 combines with J gene TRBJ2-5; the D is unclear. CDR1 LNHDA and CDR2 SQIVND come from the germline V gene (reference sequence). The V end lost 6 bases, the J end lost 5 bases, and 13 bases lay between the germline ends. The CDR3 loop spans 13 amino acids. The CDR3 reads CASSQALLETQYF. The CDR3 bases are TGTGCCAGTAGCCAGGCCCTCCTGGAGACCCAGTACTTC.

V and J are TRBV28 and TRBJ2-6; the D gene could be TRBD1 or TRBD2 (6 bases each). V was pared by 7 bases and J by 2 bases, with 21 bases between. Germline V gene data show CDR1 as MDHEN and CDR2 as SYDVKM. This CDR3 is built from 18 residues. The CDR3 coding sequence is TGTGCCAGCACCCGGGGGCTCCAGTCTTCGGCTGGGGCCAACGTCCTGACTTTC. This gives the protein CASTRGLQSSAGANVLTF.

The chain joins TRBV15 to TRBJ2-1; TRBD1 agrees at 12 bases. The CDR3 extends over 17 amino acids. V lost 5 bases, J lost 7 bases, and 12 bases stayed unmatched. Germline V CDR1 and CDR2: LNHNV, YYDKDF (reference sequence). CDR3 sequence: CATSAYLGQGARNEQFF. The DNA for the CDR3 is TGTGCCACCAGCGCCTATCTGGGACAGGGGGCGAGGAATGAGCAGTTCTTC.

The chain has TRBV5-1 and TRBJ2-3, with 11 bases matching TRBD1. Germline loops: CDR1 SGHRS, CDR2 YFSETQ. V was clipped by 3 bases and J by 4 bases; unmatched bases: 1. The CDR3 totals 14 residues. CDR3: CASSSGQGADTQYF. CDR3 coding DNA: TGCGCCAGCAGCTCGGGACAGGGGGCAGATACGCAGTATTTT. The full variable domain, rest sourced from reference TRBV5-1 and TRBJ2-3, is KAGVTQTPRYLIKTRGQQVTLSCSPISGHRSVSWYQQTPGQGLQFLFEYFSETQRNKGNFPGRFSGRQFSNSRSEMNVSTLELGDSALYLCASSSGQGADTQYFGPGTRLTVL.

The chain has TRBV7-9 and TRBJ1-1, with D perhaps matching TRBD1 (5 bases). The CDR3 is made up of 14 amino acids. V was clipped by 5 bases and J by 4 bases, with 14 bases between them. Germline-derived CDR1 and CDR2 are SEHNR and FQNEAQ (reference sequence). The CDR3 spells CASSPTALSTEAFF. The CDR3 DNA is TGTGCCAGCAGCCCGACAGCCTTGAGCACTGAAGCTTTCTTT.

The rearrangement links TRBV19 to TRBJ2-1; 7 bases are a match to TRBD1. Germline CDR1 reads LNHDA; CDR2 reads SQIVND (reference sequence). With 6 bases clipped from V and 6 bases from J, the junction kept 2 bases outside the gene matches. The CDR3 has 12 amino acids. CDR3 sequence: CASSRTGNEQFF. In DNA form, the CDR3 reads TGTGCCAGTAGCCGGACAGGCAATGAGCAGTTCTTC. The entire variable domain, with the rest obtained from reference TRBV19 and TRBJ2-1, is as follows: DGGITQSPKYLFRKEGQNVTLSCEQNLNHDAMYWYRQDPGQGLRLIYYSQIVNDFQKGDIAEGYSVSREKKESFPLTVTSAQKNPTAFYLCASSRTGNEQFFGPGTRLTVL.

This chain connects TRBV4-1 to TRBJ1-2, with TRBD1 as a possible D gene (5 bases). The V and J ends lost 3 bases and 4 bases respectively, with 15 bases between them. The CDR3 runs to 15 residues. The germline CDR1 and CDR2 sequences are MGHRA and YSYEKL. This CDR3 is CASSQGAGSFYGYTF. DNA of the CDR3: TGCGCCAGCAGCCAGGGAGCAGGGTCTTTCTATGGCTACACCTTC.

This clone appeared a few times. V gene TRBV19 combines with J gene TRBJ1-1; D perhaps matches TRBD1 (5 bases). V dropped 4 bases and J dropped 1 base, with 7 bases sitting between them. The CDR3 covers 13 residues. CDR1 and CDR2 from the germline V gene are LNHDA and SQIVND (reference sequence). The CDR3 DNA follows: TGTGCCAGTAGTACCGGGGGGAACACTGAAGCTTTCTTT. Encoded protein: CASSTGGNTEAFF.

The chain recombines TRBV19 with TRBJ1-2; D call uncertain. The germline V and J ends were trimmed by 7 bases and 1 base, with 13 bases remaining between them. Germline loops: CDR1 LNHDA, CDR2 SQIVND (reference sequence). This CDR3 has 14 amino acids. This chain's CDR3 is CASMGYGLNYGYTF. The DNA of the CDR3 is TGTGCCAGTATGGGGTATGGGCTTAACTATGGCTACACCTTC.

The J gene is TRBJ1-3, the V gene TRBV6-6; no clear D. CDR1 is MNHNY, CDR2 SVGAGI, per germline (reference sequence). V lost 8 bases, J lost 0 bases, and 11 bases lay in between. The CDR3 length is 14 residues. In DNA, the CDR3 is TGTGCCAGCGCCCCGTCACTCTCTGGAAACACCATATATTTT. Its translation is CASAPSLSGNTIYF.

The chain has TRBV7-9 and TRBJ2-1; no clear D gene. The CDR3 is 14 amino acids. Germline values: CDR1 SEHNR, CDR2 FQNEAQ (reference sequence). The V end was cut by 2 bases, the J end by 6 bases, with 11 bases between. The CDR3 DNA reads TGTGCCAGCAGCTTAACAGCGCAGTCCAATGAGCAGTTCTTC. Its translation: CASSLTAQSNEQFF.

V and J are TRBV7-3 and TRBJ2-1, with D unclear. The V end lost 5 bases, the J end lost 0 bases, and 11 bases lay between the germline ends. In germline, CDR1 is SGHTA, CDR2 FQGTGA. This CDR3 comprises 15 residues. The CDR3 DNA reads as TGTGCCAGCAGCCCCGGCTGGAGCTCCTACAATGAGCAGTTCTTC. This gives the protein CASSPGWSSYNEQFF.

This clone was counted a single time. The chain recombines TRBV2 with TRBJ2-7, with TRBD2 matching 9 bases. Germline CDR1 is SNHLY and CDR2 is FYNNEI. The CDR3 extends over 14 amino acids. The trim removed 2 bases at V and 4 bases at J, leaving 3 bases unmatched. The CDR3 DNA reads as TGTGCCAGCAGTGAACTAGCGGGAAAGTACGAGCAGTACGTC. Protein sequence: CASSELAGKYEQYV.

The gene calls are TRBV21-1 and TRBJ1-5; the listed D gene, TRBD1, was not tested against the DNA. TRBV21-1 is a recognized pseudogene. CDR3 length: 16 residues. The CDR3 DNA is TGTGCCAGCAGTATTAACAGGGGGCGCGACAGTCAGCCCCAGCATTTT. Encoded protein: CASSINRGRDSQPQHF.

The chain is built from TRBV5-1 and TRBJ2-7, with 9 nucleotides matching TRBD1. The CDR3 length is 12 residues. V dropped 4 bases and J dropped 9; count of bases not matched to a gene: 5. Germline V CDR1 and CDR2: SGHRS, YFSETQ. As DNA, the CDR3 is TGCGCCAGCAGCCGGACAGGGGAGGGGCAGTACTTC. Amino acids: CASSRTGEGQYF.

The rearrangement uses TRBV11-2 and TRBJ1-2, with a possible D match to TRBD1 (5 bases). The CDR3 covers 16 residues. Trimming cost V 2 bases and J 7 bases, with 20 bases left between them. The V gene's germline CDR1 is SGHAT and CDR2 FQNNGV. The CDR3 DNA reads TGTGCCAGCAGCTTATCCAGGGCATTCCTTGCTGGTGGCTACACCTTC. Its protein is CASSLSRAFLAGGYTF.

In this sample, this clone turned up once. The chain is built from TRBV27 and TRBJ2-1, with 10 bases fitting TRBD2. Germline V CDR1 and CDR2: MNHEY, SMNVEV (reference sequence). Unmatched junction bases numbered 6, after V lost 3 bases and J lost 7 bases. The CDR3 extends over 15 amino acids. The CDR3 region has the DNA TGTGCCAGCAGTTTCAATCTAGCGGGAGTAAATGAGCAGTTCTTC. Translating it yields CASSFNLAGVNEQFF.

This chain links TRBV7-9 with TRBJ2-7; a possible D gene is TRBD2 (5 bases). This CDR3 has 14 residues. The V end lost 5 bases, the J end lost 2 bases, and 13 bases lay between the germline ends. CDR1 and CDR2 (germline): SEHNR, FQNEAQ (reference sequence). In nucleotides, the CDR3 is TGTGCCAGCAGCCACTTAGAGCGGCCCTACGAGCAGTACGTC. Protein product: CASSHLERPYEQYV.

The chain uses TRBV5-1 and TRBJ2-2, with D maybe TRBD2 (5 bases). Germline V gene sequence: CDR1 SGHRS, CDR2 YFSETQ. CDR3 length: 15 residues. V dropped 0 bases and J dropped 4 bases, with 10 bases sitting between them. The CDR3 bases are TGCGCCAGCAGCTTGGAGGCTAGCCCCACCGGGGAGCTGTTTTTT. This translates into CASSLEASPTGELFF.

This clone was seen once. V usage is TRBV6-6 and J usage is TRBJ1-2; tentatively, D is TRBD1 (5 bases). The CDR3 has 13 amino acids. V lost 7 bases and J 7 bases, leaving 16 bases between the germline ends. Germline CDR1 reads MNHNY; CDR2 reads SVGAGI (reference sequence). The CDR3 loop is CASTLSGGGGYTF. The CDR3, as DNA: TGTGCCAGCACCCTCTCCGGGGGTGGTGGCTACACCTTC.

The chain couples TRBV14 to TRBJ1-4, with TRBD1 as a possible D gene (5 bases). The germline CDR1 and CDR2 sequences are SGHDN and FVKESK. V dropped 4 bases and J dropped 5 bases, with 11 bases sitting between them. This CDR3 region has 14 residues. In DNA form, the CDR3 reads TGTGCCAGCAGCCCGGGGCTCCCAAATGAAAAACTGTTTTTT. Translation gives CASSPGLPNEKLFF.

A single count supports this clone. V usage is TRBV9 and J usage is TRBJ1-1, with D possibly matching TRBD1 (6 bases). The CDR3 covers 15 residues. Germline CDR1 reads SGDLS; CDR2 reads YYNGEE. Trimming took 0 bases from V and 0 from J, leaving 9 bases between them. This chain's CDR3 is CASSVDGQMNTEAFF. CDR3 sequence (DNA): TGTGCCAGCAGCGTAGATGGACAGATGAACACTGAAGCTTTCTTT. The whole variable domain, remainder taken from reference TRBV9 and TRBJ1-1, is DSGVTQTPKHLITATGQRVTLRCSPRSGDLSVYWYQQSLDQGLQFLIQYYNGEERAKGNILERFSAQQFPDLHSELNLSSLELGDSALYFCASSVDGQMNTEAFFGQGTRLTVV.